These 21 T cell receptor beta chains share one sample of origin, sequenced in a study of T-cell reconstitution after alpha-beta-depleted transplantation in children. Unique molecular identifiers were incorporated during preparation of the TCRbeta library. TCRdb re-called the PCR reads with MiXCR, one entry per CDR3 protein. The repertoire holds 80,000 to 95,000 distinct CDR3 sequences, with approximately 9.2% as singletons. Here the sequenced sample was PBMCs from the stem cell graft donor, taken from the stem cell graft. These receptors originate from a human donor who donated a stem cell graft to a child with congenital amegakaryocytic thrombocytopenia.

There are many counts of this clonotype. V usage is TRBV5-1 and J usage is TRBJ2-2; the match to TRBD2 covers 13 bases. CDR1 SGHRS and CDR2 YFSETQ come from the germline V gene. CDR3 length equals 16 residues. J lost 4 bases, V lost 6 bases, and 6 bases had no gene match. CDR3 bases: TGCGCCAGCAAAGCCGGGACTAGCGGGGTCACCGGGGAGCTGTTTTTT. Encoded protein: CASKAGTSGVTGELFF. Based on the CDR3 plus reference TRBV5-1 and TRBJ2-2, the full variable domain is KAGVTQTPRYLIKTRGQQVTLSCSPISGHRSVSWYQQTPGQGLQFLFEYFSETQRNKGNFPGRFSGRQFSNSRSEMNVSTLELGDSALYLCASKAGTSGVTGELFFGEGSRLTVL.

This clonotype has ten or more counts. V is TRBV7-8 and J is TRBJ2-3, with 7 bases identical to TRBD2. The CDR3 totals 15 residues. Germline V gives CDR1 SGHVS, CDR2 FQNEAQ. J lost 1 base, V lost 2 bases, and 3 bases had no gene match. The DNA of the CDR3 is TGTGCCAGCAGCTTAAACCGGGGGGGCACAGATACGCAGTATTTT. This sequence encodes CASSLNRGGTDTQYF.

This clonotype was detected many times. CDR3 residues: CASSPYGDLQETQYF. CDR3 sequence (DNA): TGCGCCAGCAGCCCCTATGGGGACCTTCAAGAGACCCAGTACTTC. The rearrangement joins TRBV5-1 to TRBJ2-5; possibly TRBD1 or TRBD2 for D (5 bases each). CDR3 length: 15 residues. The germline V gene has CDR1 SGHRS and CDR2 YFSETQ. Between the trimmed V and J ends, which lost 4 bases and 2 bases, there was a span of 15 bases.

There are many counts of this clonotype. The J gene is TRBJ2-7, the V gene TRBV20-1, with D hard to call. The length of the CDR3 is 12 residues. Germline V CDR1 and CDR2: DFQATT, SNEGSKA (reference sequence). V gave up 5 bases and J gave up 6 bases, with 14 bases separating them. The CDR3 sequence: CSAYPSGGEQYF. CDR3 nucleotide sequence: TGCAGTGCTTATCCGTCCGGTGGCGAGCAGTACTTC.

Ten or more counts support this clonotype. The J gene is TRBJ2-7, the V gene TRBV12-3 or TRBV12-4; maybe TRBD2 (7 bases). The CDR3 length is 14 residues. Between the trimmed V and J ends, which lost 7 bases and 5 bases, there was a span of 18 bases. The CDR3 reads CASTLGGGPNEQYF. CDR3 in DNA: TGTGCCAGCACCCTAGGGGGGGGTCCGAACGAGCAGTACTTC.

This clonotype was counted many times. The chain has TRBV30 and TRBJ1-6; D remains unclear. The CDR3 has 16 residues. CDR1 is GTSNPN and CDR2 is SVGIG in the germline V gene (reference sequence). Trimming left V 3 bases short and J 6 bases short, with 18 bases between. CDR3 nucleotide sequence: TGTGCCTGGAGCTGGATTTTTGAGAGCCCTAATTCACCCCTCCACTTT. It specifies CAWSWIFESPNSPLHF.

This clonotype was observed at least ten times. CDR3 DNA sequence: TGCAGTGCTAGAGCTTCGGTAGCGGGCAATCAGCCCCAGCATTTT. It translates to CSARASVAGNQPQHF. V gene TRBV20-1 combines with J gene TRBJ1-5; no firm D call. CDR3 size: 15 residues. The V gene lost 1 base and the J gene lost 2 bases, with 12 bases spanning the gap. Germline V CDR1 and CDR2: DFQATT, SNEGSKA (reference sequence).

In this sample, this clonotype turned up a few times. Mismatch with germline at one junction end may stem from a read error. The chain carries TRBV5-1 and TRBJ1-1; D unclear. The germline V gene encodes CDR1 SGHRS and CDR2 YFSETQ. This CDR3 is built from 15 residues. The CDR3 DNA reads TGCGCCAGCAGCTTGGATCCGGGCGGAAGCACTGAAGCTTTCTTC. This codes for CASSLDPGGSTEAFF.

The genes are TRBV19 and TRBJ2-4; weak D call: TRBD2 (5 bases). Trimming removed 5 bases at V and 4 bases at J, with 21 bases between. The CDR3 loop spans 17 amino acids. Germline V gives CDR1 LNHDA, CDR2 SQIVND (reference sequence). The CDR3 protein is CASSPFEGGFGKNIQYF. CDR3 nucleotides: TGTGCCAGTAGTCCCTTTGAGGGCGGTTTTGGAAAAAACATTCAGTACTTC.

This clonotype was recorded many times. For the CDR3, the DNA is TGCGCCAGCAGTTTAGCGGGAGGCCTCCAAGAGACCCAGTACTTC. It translates to CASSLAGGLQETQYF. The chain is built from TRBV5-1 and TRBJ2-5; 10 nucleotides line up with TRBD2. CDR1 is SGHRS and CDR2 is YFSETQ in the germline V gene. The CDR3 totals 15 residues. Unmatched junction bases numbered 5, after V lost 5 bases and J lost 1 base.

This clonotype was counted at least ten times. The chain joins TRBV5-1 to TRBJ2-1; weak D call: TRBD2 (5 bases). V lost 0 bases and J lost 5, with 12 bases in between. Germline-derived CDR1 and CDR2 are SGHRS and YFSETQ. This CDR3 is built from 15 residues. The CDR3 nucleotides are TGCGCCAGCAGCTTGGAAGGGAGCCTGCACAATGAGCAGTTCTTC. Its translation is CASSLEGSLHNEQFF.

Ten or more counts support this clonotype. The CDR3 coding sequence is TGCAGTGCTAGACCTTGGGACAGGGGGGAAGAAAAACTGTTTTTT. Protein: CSARPWDRGEEKLFF. The rearrangement links TRBV20-1 to TRBJ1-4; the match to TRBD1 covers 11 bases. J lost 8 bases, V lost 2 bases, and 7 bases had no gene match. Germline V lookup: CDR1 DFQATT, CDR2 SNEGSKA (reference sequence). The CDR3 has 15 amino acids.

In its sample, this clonotype was seen many times. The chain couples TRBV5-1 to TRBJ2-5; TRBD2 aligns across 7 bases. The germline V gene has CDR1 SGHRS and CDR2 YFSETQ. Unmatched junction bases numbered 5, after V lost 0 bases and J lost 6 bases. The CDR3 has 14 amino acids. Here the CDR3 DNA reads TGCGCCAGCAGCTTGGTGGGAGGGACCAAGACCCAGTACTTC. The encoded protein is CASSLVGGTKTQYF.

Ten or more counts support this clonotype. V is TRBV4-2 and J is TRBJ2-1; the D gene is possibly TRBD2 (7 bases). The CDR3 has 16 residues. CDR1 and CDR2 (germline): LGHNA, YNFKEQ. The V end lost 0 bases, the J end lost 2 bases, and 11 bases lay between the germline ends. The CDR3 DNA reads as TGTGCCAGCAGCCAAGAGCGGCGGGGGCCCTACAATGAGCAGTTCTTC. Amino acid sequence: CASSQERRGPYNEQFF.

This clonotype has just a few counts. This rearrangement joins TRBV7-2 to TRBJ2-4; maybe TRBD2 (6 bases). The CDR3 is 13 residues long. From germline, CDR1 is SGHTA and CDR2 FQGNSA. V was shortened by 2 bases and J by 8 bases, with 10 bases between the two germline ends. CDR3 sequence reads: CASSLQPGDIQYF. The CDR3 DNA reads TGTGCCAGCAGCTTACAACCGGGGGACATTCAGTACTTC.

This clonotype was found many times. The chain combines TRBV9 with TRBJ1-3; a weak D match, TRBD1 (6 bases). V lost 4 bases to trimming and J lost 4 bases, with 15 bases between them. CDR3 size: 15 residues. Germline loops: CDR1 SGDLS, CDR2 YYNGEE. CDR3 nucleotides: TGTGCCAGCAGCCCCCGGGGGGCGCAAGGAAACACCATATATTTT. Encoded protein: CASSPRGAQGNTIYF.

This clonotype was counted many times. The chain has TRBV20-1 and TRBJ1-1, with unresolved D. Between the trimmed V and J ends, which lost 3 bases and 0 bases, there was a span of 17 bases. The CDR3 length is 16 residues. Germline lookup yields CDR1 DFQATT and CDR2 SNEGSKA (reference sequence). Here the CDR3 reads CSARSFSAFMNTEAFF. The CDR3 bases are TGCAGTGCTAGGTCGTTCAGCGCCTTCATGAACACTGAAGCTTTCTTT.

This clonotype was found a few times. The genes are TRBV11-3 and TRBJ1-1; 8 nucleotides line up with TRBD1. The CDR3 spans 13 residues. With 0 bases clipped from V and 11 bases from J, the junction kept 5 bases outside the gene matches. Per the germline V gene, CDR1 is SGHNT and CDR2 is YENEEA. The CDR3 DNA reads as TGTGCCAGCAGCTTAGATCGAACAGGGGGGGCTTTCTTT. Amino acid sequence: CASSLDRTGGAFF.

This clonotype showed up many times. This chain connects TRBV11-3 to TRBJ2-2; D gene ambiguous. The CDR3 runs 15 residues. CDR1 is SGHNT, CDR2 YENEEA, per germline. V was shortened by 0 bases and J by 0 bases, with 5 bases between the two germline ends. The CDR3 is CASSLEGSNTGELFF. In DNA form, the CDR3 reads TGTGCCAGCAGCTTAGAAGGGTCGAACACCGGGGAGCTGTTTTTT. Looking up the rest from reference TRBV11-3 and TRBJ2-2 gives the full variable domain: EAGVVQSPRYKIIEKKQPVAFWCNPISGHNTLYWYLQNLGQGPELLIRYENEEAVDDSQLPKDRFSAERLKGVDSTLKIQPAELGDSAVYLCASSLEGSNTGELFFGEGSRLTVL.

This clonotype was observed many times. J is TRBJ2-7 and V is TRBV20-1, with a possible D match to TRBD2 (6 bases). Trimming left V 4 bases short and J 6 bases short, with 13 bases between. There are 12 residues in the CDR3. The germline CDR1 and CDR2 sequences are DFQATT and SNEGSKA (reference sequence). The CDR3 sequence is CSAKTGLGEQYF. In DNA form, the CDR3 reads TGCAGTGCTAAAACGGGACTTGGCGAGCAGTACTTC.

This clonotype occurred many times. The chain joins TRBV7-2 to TRBJ2-7; D is possibly TRBD1 (6 bases). Trimming took off 0 bases at V and 1 base at J, with 13 bases between the two ends. Germline V gene lookup returns CDR1 SGHTA and CDR2 FQGNSA. This CDR3 comprises 16 residues. CDR3 loop: CASSLAGQPPSYEQYF. For the CDR3, the DNA is TGTGCCAGCAGCTTAGCGGGACAACCACCTTCCTACGAGCAGTACTTC.